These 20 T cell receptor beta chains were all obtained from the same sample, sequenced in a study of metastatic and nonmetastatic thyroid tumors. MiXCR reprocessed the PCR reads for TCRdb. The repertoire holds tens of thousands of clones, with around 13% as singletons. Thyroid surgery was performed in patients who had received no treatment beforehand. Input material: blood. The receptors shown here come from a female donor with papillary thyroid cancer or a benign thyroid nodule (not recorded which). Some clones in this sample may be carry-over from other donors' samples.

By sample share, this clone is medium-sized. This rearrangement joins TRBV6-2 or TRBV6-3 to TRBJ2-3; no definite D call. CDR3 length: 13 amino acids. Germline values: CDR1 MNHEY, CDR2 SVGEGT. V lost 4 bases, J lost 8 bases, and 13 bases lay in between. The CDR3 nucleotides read TGTGCCAGCAGTTCCCCATTAATTGGTACGCAGTATTTT. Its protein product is CASSSPLIGTQYF.

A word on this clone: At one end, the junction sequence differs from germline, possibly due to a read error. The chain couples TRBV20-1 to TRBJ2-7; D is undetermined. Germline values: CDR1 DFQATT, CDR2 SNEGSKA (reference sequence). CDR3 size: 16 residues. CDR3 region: CSARDPDGCPSYDQYF. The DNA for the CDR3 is TGCAGTGCTAGAGATCCCGACGGGTGTCCCTCCTACGATCAGTACTTC.

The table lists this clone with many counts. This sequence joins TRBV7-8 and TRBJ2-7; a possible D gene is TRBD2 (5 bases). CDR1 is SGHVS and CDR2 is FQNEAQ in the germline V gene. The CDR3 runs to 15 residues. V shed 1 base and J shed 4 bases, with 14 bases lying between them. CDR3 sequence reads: CASSLEGGRGYEQYF. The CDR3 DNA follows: TGTGCCAGCAGCTTAGAGGGCGGTAGAGGGTACGAGCAGTACTTC.

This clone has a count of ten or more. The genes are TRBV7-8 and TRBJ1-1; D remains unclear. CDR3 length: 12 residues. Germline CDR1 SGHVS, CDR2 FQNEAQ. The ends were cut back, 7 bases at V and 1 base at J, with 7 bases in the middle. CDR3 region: CASILGNTEAFF. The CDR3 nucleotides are TGTGCCAGCATTCTGGGGAACACTGAAGCTTTCTTT.

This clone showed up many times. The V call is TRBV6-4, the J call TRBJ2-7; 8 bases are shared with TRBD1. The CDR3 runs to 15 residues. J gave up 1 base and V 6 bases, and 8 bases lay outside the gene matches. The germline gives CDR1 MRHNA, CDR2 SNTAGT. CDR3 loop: CASSISRDRSYEQYF. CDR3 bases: TGTGCCAGCAGCATCTCGCGGGACAGGTCCTACGAGCAGTACTTC.

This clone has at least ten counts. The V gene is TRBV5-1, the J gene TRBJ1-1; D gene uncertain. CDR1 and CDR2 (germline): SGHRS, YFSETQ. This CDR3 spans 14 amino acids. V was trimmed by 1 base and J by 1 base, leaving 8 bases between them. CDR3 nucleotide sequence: TGCGCCAGCAGCTTGAGGAAGCCGAACACTGAAGCTTTCTTT. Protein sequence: CASSLRKPNTEAFF.

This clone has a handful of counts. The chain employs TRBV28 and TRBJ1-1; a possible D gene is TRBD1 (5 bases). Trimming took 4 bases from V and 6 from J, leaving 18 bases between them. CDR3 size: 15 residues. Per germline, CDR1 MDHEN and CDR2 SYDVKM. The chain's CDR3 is CASSSRSGSKAEAFF. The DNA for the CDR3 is TGTGCCAGCAGTTCACGGTCAGGGAGTAAGGCTGAAGCTTTCTTT. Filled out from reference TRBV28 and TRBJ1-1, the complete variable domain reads DVKVTQSSRYLVKRTGEKVFLECVQDMDHENMFWYRQDPGLGLRLIYFSYDVKMKEKGDIPEGYSVSREKKERFSLILESASTNQTSMYLCASSSRSGSKAEAFFGQGTRLTVV.

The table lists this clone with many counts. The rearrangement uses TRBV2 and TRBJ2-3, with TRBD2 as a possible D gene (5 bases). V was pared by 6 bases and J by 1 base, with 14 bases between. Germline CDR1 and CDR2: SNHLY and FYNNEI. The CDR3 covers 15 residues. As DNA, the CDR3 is TGTGCCAGCAGAGAGGGTCGTGGGGGCACAGATACGCAGTATTTT. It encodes CASREGRGGTDTQYF.

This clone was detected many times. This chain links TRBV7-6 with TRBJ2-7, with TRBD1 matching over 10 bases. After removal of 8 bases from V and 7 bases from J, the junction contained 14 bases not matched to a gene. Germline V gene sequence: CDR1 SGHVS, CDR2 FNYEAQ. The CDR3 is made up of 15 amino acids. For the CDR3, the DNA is TGTGCCAGCTTGTTCCTTCCGGGACAGGGGTGGGAGCAGTACTTC. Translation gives CASLFLPGQGWEQYF.

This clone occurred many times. CDR3 DNA sequence: TGTGCCATCAGTGCCAGAGGGACTAGCGGGACCACAGATACGCAGTATTTT. This sequence encodes CAISARGTSGTTDTQYF. The chain uses TRBV10-3 and TRBJ2-3, with 13 bases fitting TRBD2. J lost 2 bases, V lost 4 bases, and 6 bases had no gene match. The V gene's germline CDR1 is ENHRY and CDR2 SYGVKD. The CDR3 consists of 17 residues.

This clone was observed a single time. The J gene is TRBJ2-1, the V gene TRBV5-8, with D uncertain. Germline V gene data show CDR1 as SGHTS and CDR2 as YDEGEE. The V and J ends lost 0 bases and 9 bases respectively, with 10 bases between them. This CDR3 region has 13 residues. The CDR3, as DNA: TGTGCCAGCAGCTTGGGAGTTTTTCTTGAGCAGTTCTTC. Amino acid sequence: CASSLGVFLEQFF.

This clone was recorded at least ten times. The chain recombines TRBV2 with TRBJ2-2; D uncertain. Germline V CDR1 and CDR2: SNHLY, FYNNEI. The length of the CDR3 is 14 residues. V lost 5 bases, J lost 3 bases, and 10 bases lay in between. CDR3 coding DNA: TGTGCCAGCAGTCGGAGACAAGACACCGGGGAGCTGTTTTTT. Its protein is CASSRRQDTGELFF.

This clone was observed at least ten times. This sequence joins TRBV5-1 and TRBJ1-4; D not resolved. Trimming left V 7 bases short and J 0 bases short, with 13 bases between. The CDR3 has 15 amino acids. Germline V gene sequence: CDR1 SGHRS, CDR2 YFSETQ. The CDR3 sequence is CASCVELSTNEKLFF. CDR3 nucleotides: TGCGCCAGCTGTGTAGAACTCTCAACTAATGAAAAACTGTTTTTT.

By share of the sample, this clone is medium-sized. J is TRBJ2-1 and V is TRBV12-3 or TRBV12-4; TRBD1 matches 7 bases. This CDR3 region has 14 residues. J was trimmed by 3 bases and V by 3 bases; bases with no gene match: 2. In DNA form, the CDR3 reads TGTGCCAGCAGTTTCCGGGACAGCTACAATGAGCAGTTCTTC. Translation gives CASSFRDSYNEQFF.

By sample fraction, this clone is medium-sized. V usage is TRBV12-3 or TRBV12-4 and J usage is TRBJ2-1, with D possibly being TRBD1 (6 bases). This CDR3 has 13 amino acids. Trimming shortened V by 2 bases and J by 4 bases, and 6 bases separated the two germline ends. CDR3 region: CASSLQGYNEQFF. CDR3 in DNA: TGTGCCAGCAGTTTACAGGGGTACAATGAGCAGTTCTTC.

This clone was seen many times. Here the CDR3 DNA reads TGCAGTGCTAGGAGTCTAGCCGGGCTCAATGAGCAGTTCTTC. Its protein product is CSARSLAGLNEQFF. The gene calls are TRBV20-1 and TRBJ2-1; a weak D match, TRBD2 (5 bases). The CDR3 spans 14 residues. Germline V gene data show CDR1 as DFQATT and CDR2 as SNEGSKA (reference sequence). V lost 3 bases, J lost 6 bases, and 15 bases lay in between.

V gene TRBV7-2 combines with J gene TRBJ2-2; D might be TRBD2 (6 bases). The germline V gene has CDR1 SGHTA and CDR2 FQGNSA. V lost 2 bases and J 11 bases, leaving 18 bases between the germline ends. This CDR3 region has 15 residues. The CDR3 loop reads CASSLTRGRGGELFF. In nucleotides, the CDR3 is TGTGCCAGCAGCTTAACCAGAGGGCGGGGCGGAGAGCTGTTTTTT.

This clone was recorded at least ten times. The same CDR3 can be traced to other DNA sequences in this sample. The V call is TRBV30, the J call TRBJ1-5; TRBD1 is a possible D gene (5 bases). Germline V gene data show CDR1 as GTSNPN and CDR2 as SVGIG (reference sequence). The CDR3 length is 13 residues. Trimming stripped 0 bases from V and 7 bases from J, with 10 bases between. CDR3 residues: CAWSVRGEQPQHF. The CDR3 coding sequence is TGTGCCTGGAGTGTACGAGGGGAGCAGCCCCAGCATTTT.

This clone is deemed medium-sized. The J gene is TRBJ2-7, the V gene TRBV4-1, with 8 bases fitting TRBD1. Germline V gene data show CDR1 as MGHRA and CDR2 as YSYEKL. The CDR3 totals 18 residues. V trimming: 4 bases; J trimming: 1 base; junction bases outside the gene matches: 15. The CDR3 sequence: CASSPDREIGSMSYEQYF. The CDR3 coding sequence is TGCGCCAGCAGCCCGGACAGGGAAATCGGAAGCATGTCCTACGAGCAGTACTTC.

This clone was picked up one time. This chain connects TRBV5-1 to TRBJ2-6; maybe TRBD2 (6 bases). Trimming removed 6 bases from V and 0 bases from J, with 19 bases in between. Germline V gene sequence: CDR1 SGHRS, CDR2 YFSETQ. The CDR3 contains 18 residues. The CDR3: CASTRTIGFSSGANVLTF. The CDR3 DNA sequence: TGCGCCAGCACCCGGACTATCGGTTTTAGCTCTGGGGCCAACGTCCTGACTTTC.